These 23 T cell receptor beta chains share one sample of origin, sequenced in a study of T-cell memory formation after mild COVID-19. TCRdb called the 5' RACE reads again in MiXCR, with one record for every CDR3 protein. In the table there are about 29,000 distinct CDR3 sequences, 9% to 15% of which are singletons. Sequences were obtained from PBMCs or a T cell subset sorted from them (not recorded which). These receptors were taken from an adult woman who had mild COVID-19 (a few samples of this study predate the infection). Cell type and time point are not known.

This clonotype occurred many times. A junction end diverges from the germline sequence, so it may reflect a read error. CDR3 in DNA: TGTGCTAGCAGCTGGGACAGGGACGGAGAGACCCAGTACTTC. Its translation is CASSWDRDGETQYF. The chain employs TRBV7-7 and TRBJ2-5, with TRBD1 matching 9 bases. Germline loops: CDR1 SSHAT, CDR2 FNYEAQ (reference sequence). This CDR3 contains 14 residues.

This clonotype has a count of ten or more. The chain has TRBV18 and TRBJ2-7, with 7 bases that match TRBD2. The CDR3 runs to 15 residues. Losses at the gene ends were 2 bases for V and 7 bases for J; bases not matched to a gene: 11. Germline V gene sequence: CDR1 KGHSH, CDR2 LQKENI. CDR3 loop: CASSPYSGGPREQYF. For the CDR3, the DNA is TGTGCCAGCTCACCATACTCGGGAGGTCCGAGGGAGCAGTACTTC.

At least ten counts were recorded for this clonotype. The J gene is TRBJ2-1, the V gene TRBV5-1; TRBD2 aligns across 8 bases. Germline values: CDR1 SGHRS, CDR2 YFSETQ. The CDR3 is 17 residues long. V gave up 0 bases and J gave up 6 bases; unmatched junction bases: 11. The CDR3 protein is CASSLALTGTSFNEQFF. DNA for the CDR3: TGCGCCAGCAGCTTGGCCCTGACCGGGACTAGTTTCAATGAGCAGTTCTTC.

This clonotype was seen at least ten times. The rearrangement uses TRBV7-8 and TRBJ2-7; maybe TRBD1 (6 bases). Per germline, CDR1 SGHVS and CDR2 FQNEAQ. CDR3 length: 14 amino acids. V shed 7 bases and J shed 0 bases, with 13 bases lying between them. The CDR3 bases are TGTGCCAGCACCATAACAGGGAGCTCCTACGAGCAGTACTTC. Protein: CASTITGSSYEQYF.

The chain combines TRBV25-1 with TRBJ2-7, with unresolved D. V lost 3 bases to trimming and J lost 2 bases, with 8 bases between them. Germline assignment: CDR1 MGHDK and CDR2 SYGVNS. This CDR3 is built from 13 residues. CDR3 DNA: TGTGCCAGCAGTGATCCAGGAGCCTACGAGCAGTACTTC. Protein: CASSDPGAYEQYF.

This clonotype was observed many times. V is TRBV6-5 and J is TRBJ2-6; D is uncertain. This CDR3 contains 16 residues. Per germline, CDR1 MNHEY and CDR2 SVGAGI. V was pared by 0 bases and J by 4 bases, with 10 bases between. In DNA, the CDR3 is TGTGCCAGCAGTTACTCGTCGGATAGAGGGGCCAACGTCCTGACTTTC. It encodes CASSYSSDRGANVLTF.

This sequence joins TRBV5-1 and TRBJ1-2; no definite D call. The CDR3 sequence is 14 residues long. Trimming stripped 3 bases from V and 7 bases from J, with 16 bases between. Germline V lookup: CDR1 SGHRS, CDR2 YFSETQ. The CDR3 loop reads CASSWSGSTRGYTF. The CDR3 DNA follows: TGCGCCAGCAGCTGGTCCGGGTCCACTCGTGGCTACACCTTC.

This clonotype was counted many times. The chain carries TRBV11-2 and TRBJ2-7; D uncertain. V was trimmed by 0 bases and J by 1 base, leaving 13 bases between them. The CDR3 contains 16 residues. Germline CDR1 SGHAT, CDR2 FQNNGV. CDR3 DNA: TGTGCCAGCAGCTTAGATCGTGCGACAAGGTCCTACGAGCAGTACTTC. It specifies CASSLDRATRSYEQYF.

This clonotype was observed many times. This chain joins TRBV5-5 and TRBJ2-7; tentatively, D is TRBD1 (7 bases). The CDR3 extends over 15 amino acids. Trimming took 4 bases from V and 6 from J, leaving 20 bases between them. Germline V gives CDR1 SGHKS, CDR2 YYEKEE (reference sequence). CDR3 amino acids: CASSAITTGRGEQYF. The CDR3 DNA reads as TGTGCCAGCAGCGCGATAACGACAGGGCGGGGCGAGCAGTACTTC.

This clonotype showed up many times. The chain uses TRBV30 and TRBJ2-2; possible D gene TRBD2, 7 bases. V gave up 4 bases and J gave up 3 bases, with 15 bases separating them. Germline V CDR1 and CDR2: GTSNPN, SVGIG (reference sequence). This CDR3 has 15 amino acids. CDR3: CAWKEGGKDTGELFF. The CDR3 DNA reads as TGTGCCTGGAAGGAGGGGGGGAAGGACACCGGGGAGCTGTTTTTT.

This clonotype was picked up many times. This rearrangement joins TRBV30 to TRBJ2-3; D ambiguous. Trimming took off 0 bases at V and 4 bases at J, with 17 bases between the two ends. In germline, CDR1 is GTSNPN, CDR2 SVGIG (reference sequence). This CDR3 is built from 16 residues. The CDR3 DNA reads TGTGCCTGGAGTGTACTGTCGGCCCCCGGAGCAGATACGCAGTATTTT. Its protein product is CAWSVLSAPGADTQYF.

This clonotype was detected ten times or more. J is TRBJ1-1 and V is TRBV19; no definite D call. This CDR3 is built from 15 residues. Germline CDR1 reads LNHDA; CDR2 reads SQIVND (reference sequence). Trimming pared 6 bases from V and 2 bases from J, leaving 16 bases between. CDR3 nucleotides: TGTGCCAGTAGCACCCTATCGACCGCTAACACTGAAGCTTTCTTT. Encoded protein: CASSTLSTANTEAFF.

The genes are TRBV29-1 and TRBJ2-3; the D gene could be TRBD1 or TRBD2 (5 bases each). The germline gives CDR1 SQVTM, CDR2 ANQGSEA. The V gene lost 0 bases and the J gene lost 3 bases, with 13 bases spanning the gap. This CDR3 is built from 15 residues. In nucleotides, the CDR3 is TGCAGCGTTGAAGAACTAGGGGTTAGGACAGATACGCAGTATTTT. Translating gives CSVEELGVRTDTQYF.

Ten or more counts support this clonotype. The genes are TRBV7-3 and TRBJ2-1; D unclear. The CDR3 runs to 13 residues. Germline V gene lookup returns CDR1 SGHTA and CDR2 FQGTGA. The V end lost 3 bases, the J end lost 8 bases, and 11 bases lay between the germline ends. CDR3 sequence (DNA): TGTGCCAGCAGCTTCATGGCTTCCCATGAGCAGTTCTTC. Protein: CASSFMASHEQFF.

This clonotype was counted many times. The CDR3 DNA sequence: TGCGCCAGCAGAATGGGGGCCAATCAGCCCCAGCATTTT. This codes for CASRMGANQPQHF. The chain joins TRBV5-1 to TRBJ1-5, with D possibly being TRBD1 (6 bases). There are 13 residues in the CDR3. V lost 5 bases and J lost 3, with 9 bases in between. Per the germline V gene, CDR1 is SGHRS and CDR2 is YFSETQ.

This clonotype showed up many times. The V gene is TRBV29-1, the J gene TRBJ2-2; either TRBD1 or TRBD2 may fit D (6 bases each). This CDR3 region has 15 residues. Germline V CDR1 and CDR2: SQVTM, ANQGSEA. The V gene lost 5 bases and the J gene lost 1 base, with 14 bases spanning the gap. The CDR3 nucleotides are TGCAGCGTTTTGGGGGGCTCGGGGAACACCGGGGAGCTGTTTTTT. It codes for CSVLGGSGNTGELFF.

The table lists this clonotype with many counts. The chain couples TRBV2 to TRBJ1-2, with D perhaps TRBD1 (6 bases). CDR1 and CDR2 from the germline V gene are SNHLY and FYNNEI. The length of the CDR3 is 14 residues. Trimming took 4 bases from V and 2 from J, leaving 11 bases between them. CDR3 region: CASSGTALNYGYTF. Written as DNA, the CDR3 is TGTGCCAGCAGTGGGACAGCACTAAACTATGGCTACACCTTC.

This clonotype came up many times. CDR3 in amino acids: CASSLLTGGGTDTQYF. CDR3 nucleotide sequence: TGTGCCAGCAGCTTACTCACAGGGGGCGGCACAGATACGCAGTATTTT. V gene TRBV7-9 combines with J gene TRBJ2-3; 9 nucleotides match TRBD1. Germline V gene sequence: CDR1 SEHNR, CDR2 FQNEAQ (reference sequence). The CDR3 has 16 residues. V lost 2 bases to trimming and J lost 1 base; unmatched junction nucleotides: 4.

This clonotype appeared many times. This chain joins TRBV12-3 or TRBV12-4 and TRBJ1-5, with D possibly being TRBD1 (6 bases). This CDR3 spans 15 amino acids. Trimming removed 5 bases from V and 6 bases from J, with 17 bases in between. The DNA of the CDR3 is TGTGCCAGCAGTCCCCAAAGGAGGGGGGGTCAGCCCCAGCATTTT. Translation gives CASSPQRRGGQPQHF.

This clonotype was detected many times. This CDR3 is CASSQRGGREGEQFF. DNA of the CDR3: TGTGCCAGCAGCCAAAGGGGTGGGCGGGAAGGAGAGCAGTTCTTC. The chain is built from TRBV7-3 and TRBJ2-1; the D gene is possibly TRBD2 (6 bases). CDR1 and CDR2 from the germline V gene are SGHTA and FQGTGA. V was shortened by 5 bases and J by 10 bases, with 21 bases between the two germline ends. The CDR3 length is 15 residues.

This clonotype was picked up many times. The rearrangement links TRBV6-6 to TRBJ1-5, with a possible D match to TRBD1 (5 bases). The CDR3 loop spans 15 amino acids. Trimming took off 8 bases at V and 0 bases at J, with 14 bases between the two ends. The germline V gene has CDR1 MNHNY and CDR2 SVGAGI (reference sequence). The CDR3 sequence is CASGQGDYSNQPQHF. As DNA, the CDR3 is TGTGCCAGCGGTCAGGGAGATTATAGCAATCAGCCCCAGCATTTT.

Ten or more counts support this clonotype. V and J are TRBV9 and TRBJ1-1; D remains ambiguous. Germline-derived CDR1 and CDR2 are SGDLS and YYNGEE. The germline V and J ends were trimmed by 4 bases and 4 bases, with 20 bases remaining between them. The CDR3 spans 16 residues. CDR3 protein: CASSFKREGGSTEAFF. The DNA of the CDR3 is TGTGCCAGCAGCTTTAAGCGGGAGGGAGGGAGCACTGAAGCTTTCTTT. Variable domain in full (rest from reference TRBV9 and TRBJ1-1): DSGVTQTPKHLITATGQRVTLRCSPRSGDLSVYWYQQSLDQGLQFLIQYYNGEERAKGNILERFSAQQFPDLHSELNLSSLELGDSALYFCASSFKREGGSTEAFFGQGTRLTVV.

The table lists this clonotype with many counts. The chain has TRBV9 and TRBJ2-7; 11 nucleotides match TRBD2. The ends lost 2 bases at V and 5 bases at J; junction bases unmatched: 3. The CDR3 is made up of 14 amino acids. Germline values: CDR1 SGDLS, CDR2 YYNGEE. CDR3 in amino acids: CASSVTSGSHEQYF. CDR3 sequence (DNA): TGTGCCAGCAGCGTTACTAGCGGGAGCCACGAGCAGTACTTC.